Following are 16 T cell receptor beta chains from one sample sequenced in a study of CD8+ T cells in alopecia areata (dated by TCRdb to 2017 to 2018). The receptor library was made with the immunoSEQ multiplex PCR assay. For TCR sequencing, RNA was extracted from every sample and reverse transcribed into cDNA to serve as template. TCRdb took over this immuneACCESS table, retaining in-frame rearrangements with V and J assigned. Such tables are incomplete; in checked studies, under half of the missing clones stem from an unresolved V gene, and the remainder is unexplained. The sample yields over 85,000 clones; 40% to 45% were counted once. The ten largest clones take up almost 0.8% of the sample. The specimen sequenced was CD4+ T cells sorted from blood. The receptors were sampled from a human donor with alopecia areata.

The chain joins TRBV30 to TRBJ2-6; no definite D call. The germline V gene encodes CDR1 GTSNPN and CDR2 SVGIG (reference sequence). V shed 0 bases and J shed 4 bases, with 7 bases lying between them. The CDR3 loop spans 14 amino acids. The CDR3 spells CAWSVLSGANVLTF. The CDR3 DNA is TGTGCCTGGAGTGTACTTTCAGGGGCCAACGTCCTGACTTTC.

The CDR3 DNA is TGTGCCAGCAGCTTAGTAGCGCTCGGGGGCCACGAGCAGTACTTC. Protein sequence: CASSLVALGGHEQYF. The rearrangement joins TRBV7-2 to TRBJ2-7; D may correspond to TRBD1 or TRBD2 (6 bases each). Germline V CDR1 and CDR2: SGHTA, FQGNSA. The CDR3 runs to 15 residues. V was shortened by 1 base and J by 5 bases, with 15 bases between the two germline ends.

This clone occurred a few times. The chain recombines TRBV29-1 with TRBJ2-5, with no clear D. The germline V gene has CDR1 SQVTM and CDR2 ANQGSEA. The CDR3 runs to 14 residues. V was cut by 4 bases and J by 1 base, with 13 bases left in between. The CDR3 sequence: CSVGSRSIQETQYF. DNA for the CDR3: TGCAGCGTTGGGTCCCGGTCTATCCAAGAGACCCAGTACTTC.

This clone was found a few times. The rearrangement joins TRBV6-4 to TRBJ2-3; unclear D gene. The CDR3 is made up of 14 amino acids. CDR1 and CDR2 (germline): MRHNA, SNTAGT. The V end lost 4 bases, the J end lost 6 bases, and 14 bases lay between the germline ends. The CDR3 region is CASSVREGLDTQYF. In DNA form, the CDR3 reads TGTGCCAGCAGTGTTAGGGAAGGGCTGGATACGCAGTATTTT.

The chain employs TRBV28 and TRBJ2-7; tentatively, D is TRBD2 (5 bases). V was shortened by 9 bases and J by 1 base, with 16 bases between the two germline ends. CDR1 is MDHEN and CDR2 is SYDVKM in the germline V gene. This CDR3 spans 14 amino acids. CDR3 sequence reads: CASLAAGSSYEQYF. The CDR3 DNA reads TGTGCCAGTTTGGCGGCGGGCAGTTCCTACGAGCAGTACTTC.

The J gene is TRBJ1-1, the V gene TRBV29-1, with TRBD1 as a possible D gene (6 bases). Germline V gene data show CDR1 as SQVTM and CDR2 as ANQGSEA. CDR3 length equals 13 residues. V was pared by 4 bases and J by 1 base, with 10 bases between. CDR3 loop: CSVAVQGNTEAFF. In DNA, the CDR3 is TGCAGCGTTGCCGTACAGGGGAACACTGAAGCTTTCTTT.

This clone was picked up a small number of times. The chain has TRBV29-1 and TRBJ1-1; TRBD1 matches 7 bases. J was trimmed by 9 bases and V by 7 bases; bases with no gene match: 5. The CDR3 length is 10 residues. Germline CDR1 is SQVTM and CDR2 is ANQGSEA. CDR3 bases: TGCAGCGCGCGGGACAGTAAAGCTTTCTTT. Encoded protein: CSARDSKAFF.

CDR3 nucleotides: TGCAGCTCCAACGGACAGGGCCATGGCTACACCTTC. Encoded protein: CSSNGQGHGYTF. The chain uses TRBV29-1 and TRBJ1-2, with 8 bases that match TRBD1. CDR3 length equals 12 residues. Germline CDR1 reads SQVTM; CDR2 reads ANQGSEA. V trimming: 8 bases; J trimming: 6 bases; junction bases outside the gene matches: 8.

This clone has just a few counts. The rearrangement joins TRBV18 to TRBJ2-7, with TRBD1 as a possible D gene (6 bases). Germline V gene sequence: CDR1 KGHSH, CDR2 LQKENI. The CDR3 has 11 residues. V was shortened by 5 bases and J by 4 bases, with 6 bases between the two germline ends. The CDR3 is CASSGQYEQYF. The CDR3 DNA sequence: TGTGCCAGCTCAGGACAGTACGAGCAGTACTTC.

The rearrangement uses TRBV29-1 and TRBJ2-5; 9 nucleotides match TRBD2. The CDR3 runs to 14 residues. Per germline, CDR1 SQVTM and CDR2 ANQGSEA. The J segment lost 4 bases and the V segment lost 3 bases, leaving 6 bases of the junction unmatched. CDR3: CSVELAGVPETQYF. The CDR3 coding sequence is TGCAGCGTTGAGTTAGCGGGAGTACCAGAGACCCAGTACTTC.

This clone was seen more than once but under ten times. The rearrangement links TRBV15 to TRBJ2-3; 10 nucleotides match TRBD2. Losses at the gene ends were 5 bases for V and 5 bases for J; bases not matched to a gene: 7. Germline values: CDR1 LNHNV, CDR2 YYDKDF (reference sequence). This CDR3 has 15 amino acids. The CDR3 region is CATSLEAGGRDTQYF. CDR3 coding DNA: TGTGCCACCAGCCTAGAAGCGGGGGGGCGAGATACGCAGTATTTT.

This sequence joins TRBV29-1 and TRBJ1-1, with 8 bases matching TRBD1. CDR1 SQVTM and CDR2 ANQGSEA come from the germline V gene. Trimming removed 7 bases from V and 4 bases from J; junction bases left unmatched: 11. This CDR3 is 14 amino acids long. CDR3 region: CSAHGQGRVTEAFF. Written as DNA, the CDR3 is TGCAGCGCCCATGGACAGGGACGTGTCACTGAAGCTTTCTTT.

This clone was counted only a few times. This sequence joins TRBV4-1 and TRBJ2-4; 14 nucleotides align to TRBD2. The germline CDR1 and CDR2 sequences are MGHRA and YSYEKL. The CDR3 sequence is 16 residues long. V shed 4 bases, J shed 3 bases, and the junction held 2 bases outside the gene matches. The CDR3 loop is CASSRGLAGGKNIQYF. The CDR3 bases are TGCGCCAGCAGCCGCGGACTAGCGGGAGGCAAAAACATTCAGTACTTC.

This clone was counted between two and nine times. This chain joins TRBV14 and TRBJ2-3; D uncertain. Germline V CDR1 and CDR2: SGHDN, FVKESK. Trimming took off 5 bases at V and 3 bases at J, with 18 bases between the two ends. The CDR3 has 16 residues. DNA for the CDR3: TGTGCCAGCAGCGGTTACCGTCTCGAAATAACAGATACGCAGTATTTT. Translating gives CASSGYRLEITDTQYF.

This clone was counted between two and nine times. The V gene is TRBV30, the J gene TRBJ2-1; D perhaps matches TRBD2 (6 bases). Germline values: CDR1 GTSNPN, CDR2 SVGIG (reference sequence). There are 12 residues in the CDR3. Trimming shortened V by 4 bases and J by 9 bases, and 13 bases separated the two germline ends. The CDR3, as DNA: TGTGCCTGGAATAATGCGGGATCTGAGCAGTTCTTC. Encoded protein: CAWNNAGSEQFF.

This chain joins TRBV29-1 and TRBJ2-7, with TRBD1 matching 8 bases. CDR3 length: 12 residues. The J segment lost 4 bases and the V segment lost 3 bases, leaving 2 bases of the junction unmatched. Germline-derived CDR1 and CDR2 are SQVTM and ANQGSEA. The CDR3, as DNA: TGCAGCGTTGAGGACAGGGCATACGAGCAGTACTTC. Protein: CSVEDRAYEQYF.